What follows are 8 T cell receptor beta chains derived from one specimen sequenced in a study of response to subunit inactivated influenza vaccine. TCRdb used MiXCR to reprocess the RT-PCR reads, holding one entry per CDR3 protein. This repertoire shows hundreds of thousands of distinct CDR3 sequences, around a sixth found once; its top ten account for roughly 12%. The input for sequencing was PBMCs from blood, taken about 13 days after vaccination. The receptors derive from a man aged 50-60 years who received an inactivated influenza vaccine.

This clonotype has more than one count but fewer than ten. In DNA, the CDR3 is TGCAGTGCTAGCCGCCTGGACGGAGACAATCAGCCCCAGCATTTT. The encoded protein is CSASRLDGDNQPQHF. J is TRBJ1-5 and V is TRBV20-1; D not resolved. V lost 3 bases, J lost 3 bases, and 15 bases lay in between. This CDR3 contains 15 residues. CDR1 DFQATT and CDR2 SNEGSKA come from the germline V gene (reference sequence).

This clonotype was picked up a small number of times. The chain joins TRBV7-9 to TRBJ1-2, with unresolved D. The CDR3 contains 14 residues. Germline CDR1 and CDR2: SEHNR and FQNEAQ (reference sequence). V lost 0 bases and J lost 1, with 6 bases in between. The CDR3 DNA is TGTGCCAGCAGCTTAGCCTCCCATAACTATGGCTACACCTTC. This codes for CASSLASHNYGYTF.

This clonotype was observed a few times. V is TRBV29-1 and J is TRBJ1-5; D is ambiguous. There are 14 residues in the CDR3. V shed 4 bases and J shed 1 base, with 11 bases lying between them. Per germline, CDR1 SQVTM and CDR2 ANQGSEA. The chain's CDR3 is CSVVFLGSNQPQHF. Here the CDR3 DNA reads TGCAGCGTTGTGTTCCTAGGGAGCAATCAGCCCCAGCATTTT.

The V call is TRBV7-2, the J call TRBJ1-3; tentative D call: TRBD1 (6 bases). In germline, CDR1 is SGHTA, CDR2 FQGNSA. V shed 4 bases and J shed 0 bases, with 7 bases lying between them. The CDR3 is 14 amino acids. In DNA, the CDR3 is TGTGCCAGCAGCTCGGACAGCTCTGGAAACACCATATATTTT. Protein sequence: CASSSDSSGNTIYF.

This clonotype has at least ten counts. The chain joins TRBV12-3 or TRBV12-4 to TRBJ2-6; D perhaps matches TRBD1 (5 bases). CDR3 size: 13 residues. Trimming took 9 bases from V and 4 from J, leaving 10 bases between them. The CDR3 DNA reads TGTGCCAGTAGGGGTTCCGGGGCCAACGTCCTGACTTTC. Protein: CASRGSGANVLTF.

The chain has TRBV2 and TRBJ2-7; TRBD1 matches at 7 bases. V lost 7 bases to trimming and J lost 1 base; unmatched junction nucleotides: 7. Looked up from germline, CDR1 is SNHLY and CDR2 is FYNNEI. CDR3 length: 14 amino acids. The CDR3 region is CASKGGQESYEQYF. For the CDR3, the DNA is TGTGCCAGCAAAGGAGGACAGGAGTCCTACGAGCAGTACTTC.

This sequence joins TRBV5-1 and TRBJ2-3; D unresolved. V was trimmed by 1 base and J by 3 bases, leaving 12 bases between them. The CDR3 loop spans 15 amino acids. Germline V gene sequence: CDR1 SGHRS, CDR2 YFSETQ. The CDR3 DNA reads as TGCGCCAGCAGCTTGAACAGTCAATGGACAGATACGCAGTATTTT. Translation gives CASSLNSQWTDTQYF.

V and J are TRBV20-1 and TRBJ2-3; 9 nucleotides align to TRBD2. Germline V gene sequence: CDR1 DFQATT, CDR2 SNEGSKA (reference sequence). J was trimmed by 6 bases and V by 5 bases; bases with no gene match: 9. The CDR3 has 14 residues. The CDR3 nucleotides read TGCAGTGCTGTGGACGGCGGGGGGGACGATACGCAGTATTTT. Protein product: CSAVDGGGDDTQYF.